A single sample is the source of the 20 T cell receptor beta chains below, sequenced in a study of beta chain features in type 1 diabetes. cDNA synthesis used the whole RNA isolate, giving expressed TCRB sequences. Assay used: immunoSEQ multiplex PCR; TCRdb lists only in-frame clones, some missing. The data hold 300,000 to 350,000 clones, with 12% to 15% observed a single time. The sequenced sample consisted of central memory CD4+ T cells from blood. These receptors all stem from a man in his thirties or forties in good health.

The sample holds a few counts of this clone. The rearrangement links TRBV7-9 to TRBJ2-3, with TRBD1 matching 7 bases. CDR1 and CDR2 (germline): SEHNR, FQNEAQ (reference sequence). The CDR3 loop spans 14 amino acids. The V gene end was trimmed by 9 bases and the J gene end by 2 bases; junction bases not matched to a gene: 8. As DNA, the CDR3 is TGTGCCAGTATCGAGGGGGCGATCACAGATACGCAGTATTTT. Translating gives CASIEGAITDTQYF.

This clone showed up just a few times. The chain recombines TRBV11-2 with TRBJ1-4; D call uncertain. The CDR3 is 13 residues long. CDR1 SGHAT and CDR2 FQNNGV come from the germline V gene. The germline V and J ends were trimmed by 1 base and 3 bases, with 3 bases remaining between them. The CDR3 DNA sequence: TGTGCCAGCAGCTTAGGTTCTAATGAAAAACTGTTTTTT. Amino acid sequence: CASSLGSNEKLFF.

This clone has just a few counts. The CDR3 DNA reads TGCGCCAGCAGCTTGGGTAGCATCGATCTTGGGAGCCCTCGCCGGGAGCTGTTTTTT. This gives the protein CASSLGSIDLGSPRRELFF. V gene TRBV5-1 combines with J gene TRBJ2-2, with D tentatively TRBD2 (5 bases). The V and J ends lost 0 bases and 9 bases respectively, with 27 bases between them. Germline CDR1 reads SGHRS; CDR2 reads YFSETQ. The CDR3 extends over 19 amino acids.

This clone was found a few times. The CDR3 DNA follows: TGTGCCAGCAGCTTGGGTGGGTTCTTACCGGAGACCCAGTACTTC. Its protein product is CASSLGGFLPETQYF. The chain recombines TRBV5-6 with TRBJ2-5; D remains ambiguous. The CDR3 sequence is 15 residues long. Trimming took off 0 bases at V and 5 bases at J, with 14 bases between the two ends. In germline, CDR1 is SGHDT, CDR2 YYEEEE.

The chain is built from TRBV2 and TRBJ1-1; TRBD1 is a possible D gene (5 bases). Deletions cut 4 bases from V and 1 base from J, with 7 bases between. CDR1 is SNHLY and CDR2 is FYNNEI in the germline V gene. The CDR3 is 13 residues long. CDR3 sequence: CASSVGQNTEAFF. CDR3 sequence (DNA): TGTGCCAGCAGTGTTGGACAGAACACTGAAGCTTTCTTT.

In this sample, this clone turned up a few times. The CDR3 protein is CASSRGTANYGYTF. The CDR3 DNA reads as TGTGCCAGCAGTCGAGGGACGGCTAACTATGGCTACACCTTC. The chain has TRBV6-6 and TRBJ1-2, with D perhaps TRBD1 (5 bases). Germline CDR1 MNHNY, CDR2 SVGAGI (reference sequence). The CDR3 loop spans 14 amino acids. V was shortened by 5 bases and J by 0 bases, with 10 bases between the two germline ends.

This clone has only a few counts. This chain joins TRBV9 and TRBJ2-1; the D call may be TRBD1 or TRBD2 (5 bases each). Trimming left V 0 bases short and J 2 bases short, with 12 bases between. Germline-derived CDR1 and CDR2 are SGDLS and YYNGEE. This CDR3 is built from 16 residues. The chain's CDR3 is CASSVAGGFPYNEQFF. The CDR3 nucleotides read TGTGCCAGCAGCGTAGCTGGGGGTTTCCCCTACAATGAGCAGTTCTTC.

Only a few counts were recorded for this clone. This chain links TRBV7-9 with TRBJ1-1, with a possible D match to TRBD1 (6 bases). The CDR3 is 14 residues long. Germline V CDR1 and CDR2: SEHNR, FQNEAQ (reference sequence). Trimming cost V 1 base and J 1 base, with 7 bases left between them. This chain's CDR3 is CASSLGGQNTEAFF. DNA of the CDR3: TGTGCCAGCAGCTTAGGGGGACAGAACACTGAAGCTTTCTTT.

This clone was recorded a few times. The chain is built from TRBV18 and TRBJ1-5; weak D call: TRBD1 (5 bases). CDR1 and CDR2 from the germline V gene are KGHSH and LQKENI. V was shortened by 1 base and J by 8 bases, with 18 bases between the two germline ends. The CDR3 runs 16 residues. The CDR3 sequence: CASSPQGLSDFEPQHF. As DNA, the CDR3 is TGTGCCAGCTCACCACAGGGACTTTCAGATTTTGAGCCCCAGCATTTT.

This clone was counted between two and nine times. The chain recombines TRBV5-4 with TRBJ1-2; unclear D gene. The germline V and J ends were trimmed by 1 base and 3 bases, with 13 bases remaining between them. The CDR3 has 15 residues. Germline CDR1 SGHNT, CDR2 YYREEE (reference sequence). CDR3 amino acids: CASSLISQSDYGYTF. The CDR3 DNA sequence: TGTGCCAGCAGCTTGATTTCACAGTCCGACTATGGCTACACCTTC.

CDR3 residues: CASSPPDSDQETQYF. The CDR3 coding sequence is TGCGCCAGCAGCCCCCCGGACAGCGACCAAGAGACCCAGTACTTC. The V gene is TRBV4-3, the J gene TRBJ2-5; a possible D gene is TRBD1 (6 bases). The CDR3 length is 15 residues. V was trimmed by 4 bases and J by 0 bases, leaving 12 bases between them. Germline assignment: CDR1 LGHNA and CDR2 YSLEER.

This clone has more than one count but fewer than ten. V gene TRBV9 combines with J gene TRBJ2-1; TRBD2 aligns across 9 bases. Germline CDR1 is SGDLS and CDR2 is YYNGEE. The CDR3 is 14 residues long. V lost 3 bases, J lost 5 bases, and 3 bases stayed unmatched. The CDR3 region has the DNA TGTGCCAGCAGCGCTAGCGGGACTAACAATGAGCAGTTCTTC. Protein: CASSASGTNNEQFF.

This clone occurred a few times. The chain combines TRBV7-2 with TRBJ2-5; weak D call: TRBD2 (6 bases). Per germline, CDR1 SGHTA and CDR2 FQGNSA. With 4 bases removed from V and 5 bases from J, the gap between germline ends came to 17 bases. This CDR3 spans 15 amino acids. CDR3 nucleotide sequence: TGTGCCAGCAGCTCTATAGGACTATATATGGAGACCCAGTACTTC. Amino acid sequence: CASSSIGLYMETQYF.

This clone was observed a handful of times. The chain recombines TRBV7-2 with TRBJ2-7; TRBD2 matches at 9 bases. V was clipped by 5 bases and J by 6 bases; unmatched bases: 8. CDR1 is SGHTA, CDR2 FQGNSA, per germline. The CDR3 has 14 residues. CDR3 in DNA: TGTGCCAGCAGCAAAGCGGGGGGCTTTAGCGAGCAGTACTTC. This encodes CASSKAGGFSEQYF.

This clone was seen a few times. The chain employs TRBV5-6 and TRBJ1-1; D gene ambiguous. Per the germline V gene, CDR1 is SGHDT and CDR2 is YYEEEE. Trimming took 4 bases from V and 1 from J, leaving 11 bases between them. This CDR3 has 14 residues. The CDR3 coding sequence is TGTGCCAGCAGCCCCCCGGGAGGGAACACTGAAGCTTTCTTT. The encoded protein is CASSPPGGNTEAFF.

This rearrangement joins TRBV2 to TRBJ2-1; possibly TRBD2 for D (6 bases). Deletions cut 4 bases from V and 2 bases from J, with 9 bases between. In germline, CDR1 is SNHLY, CDR2 FYNNEI. The CDR3 contains 14 residues. CDR3 coding DNA: TGTGCCAGCAGTGGGAGGGCGACCTACAATGAGCAGTTCTTC. Protein sequence: CASSGRATYNEQFF. Full variable domain (rest looked up from reference TRBV2 and TRBJ2-1): EPEVTQTPSHQVTQMGQEVILRCVPISNHLYFYWYRQILGQKVEFLVSFYNNEISEKSEIFDDQFSVERPDGSNFTLKIRSTKLEDSAMYFCASSGRATYNEQFFGPGTRLTVL.

The chain combines TRBV5-4 with TRBJ2-2; 10 nucleotides agree with TRBD2. Germline CDR1 SGHNT, CDR2 YYREEE (reference sequence). V lost 3 bases to trimming and J lost 7 bases; unmatched junction nucleotides: 6. This CDR3 is 15 amino acids long. This CDR3 reads CASSYSGRNGGELFF. The CDR3, as DNA: TGTGCCAGCAGCTATAGCGGGAGGAATGGCGGGGAGCTGTTTTTT.

In the case of this clone: One end of the junction is discordant with germline, which a read error may explain. Other DNA sequences in this sample translate to the same CDR3. V usage is TRBV6-6 and J usage is TRBJ2-7; D is ambiguous. The germline V gene has CDR1 MNHNY and CDR2 SVGAGI (reference sequence). The CDR3 sequence is 15 residues long. The CDR3 nucleotides are TGTGCTAGCAGAGACGCCCATGCCCAATCCTACGAGCAGTACTTC. Amino acids: CASRDAHAQSYEQYF.

This rearrangement joins TRBV7-2 to TRBJ1-2; D not certain. CDR1 and CDR2 (germline): SGHTA, FQGNSA. This CDR3 region has 14 residues. Trimming took off 0 bases at V and 10 bases at J, with 15 bases between the two ends. The CDR3 DNA reads as TGTGCCAGCAGCTTAGCGCAGTTGGGTTCCCACTACACCTTC. Translated, it gives CASSLAQLGSHYTF.

To note about this clone: Other DNA sequences of this sample code for an identical CDR3. The V call is TRBV29-1, the J call TRBJ1-2; D possibly corresponds to TRBD1 (6 bases). V dropped 4 bases and J dropped 2 bases, with 8 bases sitting between them. Germline CDR1 reads SQVTM; CDR2 reads ANQGSEA. This CDR3 contains 12 residues. The CDR3 here is CSVGGQNYGYTF. CDR3 in DNA: TGCAGCGTTGGAGGACAGAACTATGGCTACACCTTC.